This is a list of T cell receptor beta chains from one sample in a study of neurological immune-mediated disorders. TCRdb reanalysed the 5' RACE reads using MiXCR and keeps one entry per CDR3 protein. Among over 65,000 distinct CDR3 sequences listed, 2.6% were seen once. Sample: PBMCs. The receptors originated from a woman in her twenties or thirties with multiple sclerosis. Each CDR3 is given with its conserved first and last residue. D genes are given only for firm matches. Rows may omit the clone size; those that give it use once, few, many or a size class.

j_gene,d_gene,abundance,v_gene,CDR3aa,CDR3nt
TRBJ2-2,TRBD2,many,TRBV13,CASSTGTSGLNTGELFF,TGTGCCAGCAGCACCGGGACTAGCGGCCTGAACACCGGGGAGCTGTTTTTT
TRBJ2-6,NA,many,TRBV9,CASSPMGSGANVLTF,TGTGCCAGCAGCCCGATGGGCTCTGGGGCCAACGTCCTGACTTTC
TRBJ2-7,NA,many,TRBV5-1,CASSLGQEQYF,TGCGCCAGCAGCTTGGGTCAAGAGCAGTACTTC
TRBJ1-5,NA,many,TRBV30,CAWTLSAGQPQHF,TGTGCCTGGACCCTGTCGGCAGGGCAGCCCCAGCATTTT
TRBJ1-2,NA,many,TRBV20-1,CSAREKTTVYGYTF,TGCAGTGCTAGAGAAAAAACGACAGTCTATGGCTACACCTTC
TRBJ2-7,NA,many,TRBV5-1,CASSLITGQTYEQYF,TGCGCCAGCAGCTTGATTACAGGGCAGACCTACGAGCAGTACTTC
TRBJ2-2,TRBD2,many,TRBV24-1,CATSDTRTSGSWNTGELFF,TGTGCCACCAGTGATACCCGGACTAGCGGGAGTTGGAACACCGGGGAGCTGTTTTTT
TRBJ2-5,NA,many,TRBV5-6,CASSSPLAQETQYF,TGTGCCAGCAGCTCGCCGCTAGCGCAGGAGACCCAGTACTTC
TRBJ2-7,NA,many,TRBV7-6,CASSDASGEQYF,TGTGCCAGCAGCGACGCGAGCGGGGAGCAGTACTTC
TRBJ2-6,TRBD2,many,TRBV20-1,CSARDSTGLVSGANVLTF,TGCAGTGCTAGAGATTCGACGGGACTAGTCTCTGGGGCCAACGTCCTGACTTTC
TRBJ2-2,NA,many,TRBV29-1,CSVLRDPTGELFF,TGCAGCGTCCTCCGGGACCCTACCGGGGAGCTGTTTTTT
TRBJ2-7,NA,many,TRBV4-3,CASSQDTGPGAPYEQYF,TGCGCCAGCAGCCAAGATACGGGGCCAGGGGCCCCCTACGAGCAGTACTTC
TRBJ2-7,TRBD1,many,TRBV6-1,CASSEYTGQTREQYF,TGTGCCAGCAGTGAATATACGGGACAGACGCGCGAGCAGTACTTC
TRBJ1-2,TRBD1,NA,TRBV25-1,CASSGTGVGYTF,TGTGCCAGCAGTGGGACAGGGGTGGGCTACACCTTC
TRBJ2-2,TRBD2,many,TRBV20-1,CSASRDLAGFGELFF,TGCAGTGCTAGTCGAGATCTAGCGGGTTTCGGGGAGCTGTTTTTT
TRBJ2-1,TRBD2,many,TRBV7-9,CASSTRGGYEQFF,TGTGCCAGCAGCACCCGGGGGGGGTATGAGCAGTTCTTC
TRBJ2-1,TRBD2,many,TRBV10-3,CAISEPGGLAGGLSYNEQFF,TGTGCCATCAGTGAACCGGGCGGACTAGCGGGAGGGCTTTCCTACAATGAGCAGTTCTTC
TRBJ2-1,TRBD2,many,TRBV5-8,CASSLRVLPSGHNEQFF,TGTGCCAGCAGCTTGCGGGTTCTACCTAGCGGTCACAATGAGCAGTTCTTC
TRBJ2-3,TRBD2,NA,TRBV7-2,CASSFGGTSGTDTQYF,TGTGCCAGCAGCTTTGGAGGGACTAGCGGCACAGATACGCAGTATTTT
TRBJ2-1,TRBD2,many,TRBV24-1,CATSDFRASGIYNEQFF,TGTGCCACCAGTGATTTTAGGGCTAGCGGGATATACAATGAGCAGTTCTTC
TRBJ1-5,NA,many,TRBV7-8,CASSLRAEQPQHF,TGTGCCAGCAGCTTAAGGGCGGAACAGCCCCAGCATTTT
TRBJ1-5,TRBD1,NA,TRBV7-2,CASSLGQGGYQPQHF,TGTGCCAGCAGCTTAGGCCAGGGGGGTTATCAGCCCCAGCATTTT
TRBJ2-7,NA,many,TRBV6-2/TRBV6-3,CASSRKGLGRYEQYF,TGTGCCAGCAGCCGCAAGGGGCTAGGTCGGTACGAGCAGTACTTC
TRBJ2-7,NA,many,TRBV12-3/TRBV12-4,CASSLRGQGEQYF,TGTGCCAGCAGTTTGCGGGGGCAGGGCGAGCAGTACTTC
TRBJ2-1,NA,NA,TRBV21-1,CASSKGPDNNEQFF,TGTGCCAGCAGCAAAGGACCAGATAACAATGAGCAGTTCTTC
TRBJ1-2,NA,many,TRBV7-9,CASSLGGASYGYTF,TGTGCCAGCAGCTTGGGGGGCGCTAGTTATGGCTACACCTTC